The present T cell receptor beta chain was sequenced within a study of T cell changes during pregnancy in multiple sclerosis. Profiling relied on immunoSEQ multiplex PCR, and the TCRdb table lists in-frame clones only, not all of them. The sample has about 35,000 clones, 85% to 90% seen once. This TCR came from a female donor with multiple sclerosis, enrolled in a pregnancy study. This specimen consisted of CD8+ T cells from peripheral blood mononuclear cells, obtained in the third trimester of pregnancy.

The CDR3 sequence is CATSEGGNQPQHF. The CDR3 bases are TGTGCCACCTCCGAGGGGGGCAATCAGCCCCAGCATTTT. V and J are TRBV11-2 and TRBJ1-5; D is perhaps TRBD1 (6 bases). The CDR3 consists of 13 residues. The V end was cut by 10 bases, the J end by 2 bases, with 12 bases between. Looked up from germline, CDR1 is SGHAT and CDR2 is FQNNGV.